The T cell receptor beta chain under discussion was sequenced for a study of T-cell reconstitution after alpha-beta-depleted transplantation in children. Study-wide findings and caveats: Where alpha-beta T cells came from about two months after transplant was reportedly several hundred expanded graft clones. It was surviving recipient T cells and thymic progenitors that gave some patients high TCRbeta diversity at day 60. A year had passed since transplant, and T-cell counts and diversity by then came mostly from newly produced T cells.

V was shortened by 4 bases and J by 3 bases, with 10 bases between the two germline ends. The CDR3 totals 14 residues. Germline CDR1 SGHRS, CDR2 YFSETQ. The TCRbeta library incorporated unique molecular identifiers. Each CDR3 protein is one row after TCRdb ran MiXCR on the PCR reads. The profile shows hundreds of thousands of distinct CDR3 sequences, about an eighth of them singletons. This clonotype has a handful of counts. The antigen is not known. This chain connects TRBV5-1 to TRBJ2-2; no definite D call. The sequences come from PBMCs, collected before TCRalphabeta/CD19-depleted stem cell transplant. The TCR sequence derives from a girl aged 2-10 years with congenital amegakaryocytic thrombocytopenia, due to receive a stem cell transplant. CDR3 in amino acids: CASSGIPYTGELFF. CDR3 bases: TGCGCCAGCAGCGGGATACCTTACACCGGGGAGCTGTTTTTT.